The next 23 T cell receptor beta chains were all read from a single sample in a study of OX40 agonist ivuxolimab in advanced cancers. Only in-frame clones appear in the TCRdb table, and some are missing; sequencing was by immunoSEQ multiplex PCR. The sample yields 20,000 to 25,000 clones, around four fifths seen once. The sample was CD4+ or CD8+ T cells sorted from blood, taken in a trial of the OX40 agonist ivuxolimab. The receptors were gathered from an adult with an advanced solid tumor such as melanoma, head and neck, liver or kidney cancer.

The chain couples TRBV11-2 to TRBJ2-7; D might be TRBD1 (5 bases). V was pared by 5 bases and J by 3 bases, with 17 bases between. The CDR3 length is 15 residues. The germline V gene encodes CDR1 SGHAT and CDR2 FQNNGV. The CDR3 protein is CASSKGAGLGYEQYF. The CDR3 coding sequence is TGTGCCAGCAGCAAAGGGGCAGGCTTGGGCTACGAGCAGTACTTC.

This chain connects TRBV27 to TRBJ2-5; a possible D gene is TRBD1 (6 bases). The CDR3 totals 15 residues. Trimming removed 0 bases from V and 2 bases from J, with 10 bases in between. Per the germline V gene, CDR1 is MNHEY and CDR2 is SMNVEV (reference sequence). The CDR3 coding sequence is TGTGCCAGCAGTTTATCGACAGGCTCGCAAGAGACCCAGTACTTC. Its protein is CASSLSTGSQETQYF.

This sequence joins TRBV27 and TRBJ2-2, with 10 positions matching TRBD2. There are 18 residues in the CDR3. Per the germline V gene, CDR1 is MNHEY and CDR2 is SMNVEV (reference sequence). V was pared by 1 base and J by 2 bases, with 7 bases of the junction left unmatched. The CDR3 sequence: CASSLYQAGGPNTGELFF. The DNA for the CDR3 is TGTGCCAGCAGTTTATACCAAGCGGGAGGGCCTAACACCGGGGAGCTGTTTTTT.

The chain carries TRBV4-1 and TRBJ2-7, with TRBD2 matching 11 bases. The CDR3 sequence is 16 residues long. Germline V gives CDR1 MGHRA, CDR2 YSYEKL. V dropped 2 bases and J dropped 6; count of bases not matched to a gene: 9. This CDR3 is CASSQSFGLAGSEQYF. The CDR3 bases are TGCGCCAGCAGCCAATCCTTCGGACTAGCGGGCTCCGAGCAGTACTTC.

The rearrangement links TRBV5-1 to TRBJ2-1; 7 bases are shared with TRBD2. CDR1 and CDR2 (germline): SGHRS, YFSETQ. CDR3 size: 15 residues. The V and J ends lost 0 bases and 1 base, in that order; junction bases with no gene match: 1. The CDR3 spells CASSLVGGSYNEQFF. CDR3 coding DNA: TGCGCCAGCAGCTTGGTGGGGGGGTCCTACAATGAGCAGTTCTTC.

The CDR3 DNA follows: TGTGCCAGCAGTTCCGATCGCAAATGGAGGGACCCACGGGAGACCCAGTACTTC. Its protein product is CASSSDRKWRDPRETQYF. The gene calls are TRBV25-1 and TRBJ2-5, with D tentatively TRBD2 (6 bases). Germline V gene sequence: CDR1 MGHDK, CDR2 SYGVNS. V was shortened by 5 bases and J by 5 bases, with 27 bases between the two germline ends. This CDR3 region has 18 residues.

V is TRBV7-9 and J is TRBJ2-7; the match to TRBD1 covers 8 bases. The CDR3 length is 14 residues. CDR1 is SEHNR and CDR2 is FQNEAQ in the germline V gene (reference sequence). The V and J ends lost 3 bases and 6 bases, in that order; junction bases with no gene match: 7. This chain's CDR3 is CASSLDRALGEQYF. CDR3 in DNA: TGTGCCAGCAGCTTGGACAGGGCATTGGGCGAGCAGTACTTC.

The chain links TRBV28 to TRBJ1-2; D is undetermined. The germline CDR1 and CDR2 sequences are MDHEN and SYDVKM. The CDR3 loop spans 13 amino acids. Trimming took 3 bases from V and 0 from J, leaving 5 bases between them. In DNA, the CDR3 is TGTGCCAGCAGTTTGTCAGCTAACTATGGCTACACCTTC. It yields the protein CASSLSANYGYTF.

This clone was seen a single time. The chain employs TRBV4-1 and TRBJ2-7; TRBD2 matches 8 bases. Germline V lookup: CDR1 MGHRA, CDR2 YSYEKL. CDR3 length: 13 residues. The trim removed 4 bases at V and 5 bases at J, leaving 4 bases unmatched. This CDR3 reads CASSRNSGNEQYF. DNA of the CDR3: TGCGCCAGCAGCCGGAATAGCGGGAACGAGCAGTACTTC.

This chain links TRBV6-6 with TRBJ2-2, with TRBD1 matching over 7 bases. The CDR3 sequence is 15 residues long. The germline CDR1 and CDR2 sequences are MNHNY and SVGAGI (reference sequence). Unmatched junction bases numbered 8, after V lost 6 bases and J lost 4 bases. The CDR3 DNA reads TGTGCCAGCAGCAACAGGGGTCTCGTCACCGGGGAGCTGTTTTTT. Its translation: CASSNRGLVTGELFF.

The rearrangement joins TRBV28 to TRBJ2-7; unclear D gene. V lost 3 bases and J lost 3, with 9 bases in between. Germline loops: CDR1 MDHEN, CDR2 SYDVKM. CDR3 length: 13 residues. The CDR3 here is CASSFPPRYEQYF. CDR3 nucleotide sequence: TGTGCCAGCAGTTTCCCCCCCCGCTACGAGCAGTACTTC.

The chain joins TRBV5-4 to TRBJ2-7, with unresolved D. V was shortened by 0 bases and J by 1 base, with 5 bases between the two germline ends. The V gene's germline CDR1 is SGHNT and CDR2 YYREEE (reference sequence). This CDR3 has 13 residues. The CDR3 spells CASSLGESYEQYF. For the CDR3, the DNA is TGTGCCAGCAGCTTGGGGGAATCCTACGAGCAGTACTTC. The whole variable domain, filled in from reference TRBV5-4 and TRBJ2-7, reads ETGVTQSPTHLIKTRGQQVTLRCSSQSGHNTVSWYQQALGQGPQFIFQYYREEENGRGNFPPRFSGLQFPNYSSELNVNALELDDSALYLCASSLGESYEQYFGPGTRLTVT.

The chain uses TRBV2 and TRBJ2-7; TRBD2 might be the D (5 bases). V lost 3 bases to trimming and J lost 2 bases, with 11 bases between them. CDR1 is SNHLY and CDR2 is FYNNEI in the germline V gene. This CDR3 has 14 residues. In DNA form, the CDR3 reads TGTGCCAGCAGTGACGAAGCCGGGACCTACGAGCAGTACTTC. Its protein product is CASSDEAGTYEQYF.

V is TRBV9 and J is TRBJ2-5; 11 positions match TRBD2. Germline V gene lookup returns CDR1 SGDLS and CDR2 YYNGEE. V gave up 3 bases and J gave up 5 bases; unmatched junction bases: 9. The length of the CDR3 is 16 residues. In nucleotides, the CDR3 is TGTGCCAGCAGCGCCGGACTAGCGGGTTATATGGAGACCCAGTACTTC. It translates to CASSAGLAGYMETQYF.

CDR3 residues: CASSKGDSDTGELFF. CDR3 coding DNA: TGTGCCAGCAGTAAGGGTGACAGTGACACCGGGGAGCTGTTTTTT. The rearrangement links TRBV6-4 to TRBJ2-2; perhaps TRBD1 as D (5 bases). V was clipped by 5 bases and J by 3 bases, with 13 bases between them. Germline CDR1 MRHNA, CDR2 SNTAGT. CDR3 size: 15 residues.

This sequence joins TRBV27 and TRBJ1-4, with 8 bases aligning to TRBD1. This CDR3 contains 15 residues. Germline CDR1 MNHEY, CDR2 SMNVEV (reference sequence). With 4 bases clipped from V and 8 bases from J, the junction kept 9 bases outside the gene matches. CDR3 nucleotides: TGTGCCAGCAGTTCATACAGGGGGTCAGGGGAAAAACTGTTTTTT. Residues: CASSSYRGSGEKLFF. The entire variable domain, with the rest obtained from reference TRBV27 and TRBJ1-4, is as follows: EAQVTQNPRYLITVTGKKLTVTCSQNMNHEYMSWYRQDPGLGLRQIYYSMNVEVTDKGDVPEGYKVSRKEKRNFPLILESPSPNQTSLYFCASSSYRGSGEKLFFGSGTQLSVL.

The V and J genes are TRBV9 and TRBJ2-7, with D maybe TRBD1 (5 bases). The germline V gene encodes CDR1 SGDLS and CDR2 YYNGEE. Trimming pared 3 bases from V and 0 bases from J, leaving 16 bases between. This CDR3 has 16 residues. CDR3 region: CASSARTDTSSYEQYF. The CDR3 DNA follows: TGTGCCAGCAGCGCAAGAACGGACACGAGCTCCTACGAGCAGTACTTC.

The chain couples TRBV10-2 to TRBJ2-3; TRBD1 agrees at 11 bases. CDR1 is WSHSY, CDR2 SAAADI, per germline. This CDR3 spans 16 amino acids. V lost 6 bases and J lost 3; bases outside the gene matches: 8. The chain's CDR3 is CASSQDRGPGTDTQYF. In DNA form, the CDR3 reads TGCGCCAGCAGCCAGGACAGGGGGCCGGGGACAGATACGCAGTATTTT.

The J gene is TRBJ2-7, the V gene TRBV20-1; D not resolved. Germline V gives CDR1 DFQATT, CDR2 SNEGSKA (reference sequence). Trimming removed 0 bases from V and 8 bases from J, with 8 bases in between. The CDR3 length is 11 residues. DNA for the CDR3: TGCAGTGCTAGAGATCTGGCGCAGCAGTACTTC. Translated: CSARDLAQQYF.

By share of the sample, this clone is medium-sized. V and J are TRBV27 and TRBJ1-1; tentatively, D is TRBD1 (5 bases). Germline-derived CDR1 and CDR2 are MNHEY and SMNVEV (reference sequence). V was shortened by 1 base and J by 4 bases, with 13 bases between the two germline ends. The CDR3 consists of 15 residues. Here the CDR3 DNA reads TGTGCCAGCAGTTTATTCCCTGACAGTCTCACTGAAGCTTTCTTT. Encoded protein: CASSLFPDSLTEAFF.

The chain recombines TRBV27 with TRBJ2-1, with 11 bases identical to TRBD2. This CDR3 contains 17 residues. The germline gives CDR1 MNHEY, CDR2 SMNVEV (reference sequence). V was clipped by 6 bases and J by 2 bases; unmatched bases: 9. The DNA of the CDR3 is TGTGCCAGCAGGCCAAAGGTAGCGGGAGGGCCCTACAATGAGCAGTTCTTC. It specifies CASRPKVAGGPYNEQFF.

This chain links TRBV4-1 with TRBJ2-5; 10 positions match TRBD1. The CDR3 has 16 residues. V lost 0 bases to trimming and J lost 2 bases; unmatched junction nucleotides: 3. Germline V gene lookup returns CDR1 MGHRA and CDR2 YSYEKL. The CDR3 sequence is CASSQEGDRGQETQYF. Written as DNA, the CDR3 is TGCGCCAGCAGCCAAGAGGGGGACAGGGGTCAAGAGACCCAGTACTTC.

This chain joins TRBV27 and TRBJ2-7; TRBD2 matches at 7 bases. The CDR3 totals 16 residues. CDR1 is MNHEY and CDR2 is SMNVEV in the germline V gene (reference sequence). Trimming took 3 bases from V and 0 from J; bases not matched to a gene: 8. The chain's CDR3 is CASSLSAGKFSYEQYF. As DNA, the CDR3 is TGTGCCAGCAGTTTGTCAGCGGGGAAGTTCTCCTACGAGCAGTACTTC.